The TCR beta chain under discussion was sequenced for a study of T-cell memory formation after mild COVID-19. In the study overall: TCR clusters largely stayed donor specific.

Trimming cost V 0 bases and J 9 bases, with 8 bases left between them. The germline gives CDR1 SGDLS, CDR2 YYNGEE. The CDR3 contains 12 residues. Constant-segment primers served in 5'RACE that generated TCR alpha and TCR beta cDNA libraries bearing sample barcodes and UMIs. TCRdb re-called the 5' RACE reads through MiXCR, storing one row per CDR3 protein. This table has 350,000 to 450,000 distinct CDR3 sequences, around an eighth appearing once. Concerning this clonotype itself: The antigen is undetermined.

Study-wide points: Clones contracting day 15 to 85 were balanced CD4/CD8; later expanders leaned CD4+. Contracting CD4+ clones sat mainly in CM and EM; CD8+ in EMRA.

The sample taken for sequencing was PBMCs or a T cell subset sorted from them (not recorded which). The sequence came from a man aged 18 to 35 who had mild COVID-19 (a few samples of this study predate the infection). Cell type and time point are not known. The chain carries TRBV9 and TRBJ2-3, with D hard to call. CDR3 residues: CASSVEERTQYF. In DNA form, the CDR3 reads TGTGCCAGCAGCGTAGAGGAGAGGACGCAGTATTTT.